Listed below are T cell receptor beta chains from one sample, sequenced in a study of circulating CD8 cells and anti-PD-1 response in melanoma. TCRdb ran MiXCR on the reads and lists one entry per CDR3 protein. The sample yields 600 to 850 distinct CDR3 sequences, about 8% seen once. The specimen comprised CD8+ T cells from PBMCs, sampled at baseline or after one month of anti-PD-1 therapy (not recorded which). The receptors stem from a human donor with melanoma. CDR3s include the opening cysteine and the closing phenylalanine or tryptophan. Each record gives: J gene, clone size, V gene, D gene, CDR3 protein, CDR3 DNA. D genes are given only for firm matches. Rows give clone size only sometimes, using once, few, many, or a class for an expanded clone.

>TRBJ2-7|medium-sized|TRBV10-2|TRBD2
CASRASGYEQYF
TGCGCCAGCAGAGCTAGCGGCTACGAGCAGTACTTC
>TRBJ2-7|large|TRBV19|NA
CASRPGPRDYEQYF
TGTGCCAGTAGGCCGGGACCTAGGGACTACGAGCAGTACTTC
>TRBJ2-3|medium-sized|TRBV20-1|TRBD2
CSARDISGVTDTQYF
TGCAGTGCTAGAGATATTAGCGGGGTCACAGATACGCAGTATTTT
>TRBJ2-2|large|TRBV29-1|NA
CSVEFRGELFF
TGCAGCGTTGAGTTTAGGGGGGAGCTGTTTTTT
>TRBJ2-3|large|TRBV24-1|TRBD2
CATSDGGTTQYF
TGTGCCACCAGTGACGGGGGGACTACGCAGTATTTT
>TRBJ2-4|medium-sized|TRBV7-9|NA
CASSLAGDRGIQYF
TGTGCCAGCAGCTTAGCTGGGGACCGAGGCATTCAGTACTTC
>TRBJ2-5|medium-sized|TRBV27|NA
CASSFGGGGETQYF
TGTGCCAGCAGTTTCGGGGGCGGTGGAGAGACCCAGTACTTC
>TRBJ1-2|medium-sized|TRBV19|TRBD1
CASSLSGQYGYTF
TGTGCCAGTTCCTTATCGGGACAGTATGGCTACACCTTC
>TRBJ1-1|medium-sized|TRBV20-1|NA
CSAPPSDVVTEAFF
TGCAGTGCACCTCCCAGCGATGTGGTCACTGAAGCTTTCTTT
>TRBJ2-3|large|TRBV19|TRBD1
CASRDRGDTQYF
TGTGCCAGTAGAGACAGGGGAGATACGCAGTATTTT
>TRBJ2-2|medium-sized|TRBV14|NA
CASSHGGTGELFF
TGTGCCAGCAGCCACGGCGGGACCGGGGAGCTGTTTTTT
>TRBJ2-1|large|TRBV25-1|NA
CASSEYGNNEQFF
TGTGCCAGCAGTGAATATGGTAACAATGAGCAGTTCTTC
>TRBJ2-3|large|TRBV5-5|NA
CASSLEQSTDTQYF
TGTGCCAGCAGCTTGGAACAGTCCACAGATACGCAGTATTTT
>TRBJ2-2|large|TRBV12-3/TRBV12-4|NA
CASSHPGRNTGELFF
TGTGCCAGCAGTCACCCCGGACGGAACACCGGGGAGCTGTTTTTT
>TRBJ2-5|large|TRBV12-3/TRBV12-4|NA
CASSLVPEEETQYF
TGTGCCAGCAGTTTGGTGCCAGAGGAAGAGACCCAGTACTTC
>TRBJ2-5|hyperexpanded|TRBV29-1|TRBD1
CSVPGQIQETQYF
TGCAGCGTTCCGGGACAGATACAAGAGACCCAGTACTTC
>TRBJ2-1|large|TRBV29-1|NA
CSAPRGHEQFF
TGCAGCGCCCCCCGAGGGCATGAGCAGTTCTTC
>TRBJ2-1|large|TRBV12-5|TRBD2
CASGLLLAGAPEQFF
TGTGCTAGTGGCCTCCTACTAGCGGGGGCTCCGGAGCAGTTCTTC
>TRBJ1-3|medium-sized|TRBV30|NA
CAWKGSGNTIYF
TGTGCCTGGAAAGGCTCTGGAAACACCATATATTTT
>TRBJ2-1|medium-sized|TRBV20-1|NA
CSAALGLGSGNEQFF
TGCAGTGCCGCATTGGGGCTAGGGTCCGGCAATGAGCAGTTCTTC
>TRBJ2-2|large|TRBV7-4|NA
CASSFLWNTGELFF
TGTGCCAGCAGCTTTCTCTGGAACACCGGGGAGCTGTTTTTT
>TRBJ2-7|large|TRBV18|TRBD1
CASSPRDRAYEQYF
TGTGCCAGCTCACCCCGGGACAGAGCCTACGAGCAGTACTTC
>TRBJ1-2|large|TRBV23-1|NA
CASSHPTGTPIRDTF
TGCGCCAGCAGTCATCCCACCGGGACTCCAATTCGCGACACCTTC
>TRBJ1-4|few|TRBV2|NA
CASTGDTSTNEKLFF
TGTGCCAGCACCGGGGACACTTCAACTAATGAAAAACTGTTTTTT
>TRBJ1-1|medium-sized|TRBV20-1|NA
CSARSGEAEAFF
TGCAGTGCTAGATCGGGGGAGGCTGAAGCTTTCTTT
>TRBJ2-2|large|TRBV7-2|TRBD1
CASSIRSGGISGELFF
TGTGCCAGCAGCATACGATCAGGGGGCATCTCCGGGGAGCTGTTTTTT
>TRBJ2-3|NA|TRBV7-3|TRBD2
CASSLTLAGYDTQYF
TGTGCCAGCAGCTTAACTCTAGCGGGGTATGATACGCAGTATTTT
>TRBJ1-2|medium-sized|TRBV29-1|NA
CSVERVDLFYGYTF
TGCAGCGTTGAGAGGGTCGACCTTTTCTATGGCTACACCTTC
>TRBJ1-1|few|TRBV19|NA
CASSWQGTMNTEAFF
TGTGCCAGTAGTTGGCAGGGGACCATGAACACTGAAGCTTTCTTT
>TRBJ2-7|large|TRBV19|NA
CASSIFDTYEQYF
TGTGCCAGTAGTATCTTTGATACCTACGAGCAGTACTTC
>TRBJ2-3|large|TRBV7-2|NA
CASSFLGRADTQYF
TGTGCCAGCAGCTTCCTGGGCAGGGCAGATACGCAGTATTTT
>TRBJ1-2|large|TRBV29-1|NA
CSVEDGNYGYTF
TGCAGCGTAGAGGACGGAAACTATGGCTACACCTTC
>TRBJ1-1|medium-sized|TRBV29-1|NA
CSVHREVNTEALF
TGCAGCGTTCACAGGGAAGTGAACACTGAAGCTCTCTTT
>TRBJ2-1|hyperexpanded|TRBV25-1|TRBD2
CASSEVAGGPRSDEQFF
TGTGCCAGCAGTGAGGTAGCGGGGGGCCCCCGTTCGGATGAGCAGTTCTTC
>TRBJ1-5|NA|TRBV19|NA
CASSTGSSQRQPQHF
TGTGCCAGCAGTACTGGTTCCTCCCAACGTCAGCCCCAGCATTTT
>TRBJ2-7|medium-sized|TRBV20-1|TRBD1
CSARGDRESSEQYF
TGCAGTGCTAGAGGCGACAGGGAGTCCTCCGAGCAGTACTTC
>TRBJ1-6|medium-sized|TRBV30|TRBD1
CAWARDSNSPLHF
TGTGCCTGGGCCCGGGACAGCAATTCACCCCTCCACTTT
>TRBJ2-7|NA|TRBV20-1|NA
CSARLGLDYYEQYF
TGCAGTGCTAGATTGGGACTCGATTACTACGAGCAGTACTTC
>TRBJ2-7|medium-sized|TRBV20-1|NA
CSARGLGTDEQYF
TGCAGTGCTAGAGGACTAGGGACCGACGAGCAGTACTTC
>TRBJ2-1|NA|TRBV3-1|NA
CAGSPPGDSAYNEQSF
TGTGCCGGCAGCCCCCCCGGTGACTCCGCCTACAATGAGCAGTCCTTC
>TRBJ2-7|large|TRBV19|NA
CATSPTGGIYEQYF
TGTGCCACCTCCCCCACCGGAGGGATCTACGAGCAGTACTTC
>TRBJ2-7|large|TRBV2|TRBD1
CASSQYTGTGPYEQYF
TGTGCCAGCAGCCAGTATACCGGGACAGGGCCCTACGAGCAGTACTTC
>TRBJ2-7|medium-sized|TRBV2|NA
CASSSQYEQYF
TGTGCCAGCAGCAGTCAATACGAGCAGTACTTC
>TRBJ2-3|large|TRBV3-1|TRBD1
CASSRDRVYTDTQYF
TGTGCCAGCAGCCGAGACAGGGTTTACACAGATACGCAGTATTTT
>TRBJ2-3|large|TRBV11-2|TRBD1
CASSLVAGTGAVTDTQYF
TGTGCCAGCAGCTTAGTTGCCGGGACAGGGGCCGTCACAGATACGCAGTATTTT
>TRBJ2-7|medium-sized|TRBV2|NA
CASSERGSVYEQYF
TGTGCCAGCAGTGAGCGCGGGTCAGTTTACGAGCAGTACTTC
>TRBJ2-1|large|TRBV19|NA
CASSMLASYNEQFF
TGTGCCAGTAGTATGCTAGCGAGTTACAATGAGCAGTTCTTC